Described below is a single TCR beta chain sequence and its context. This CDR3 is built from 13 residues. Trimming took off 0 bases at V and 10 bases at J, with 7 bases between the two ends. CDR1 is LGHDT, CDR2 YNNKEL, per germline (reference sequence). This entry comes from a study of blood T cell repertoires in COVID-19. Whole-study context: There were acute and convalescent COVID-19 samples, and they came from the United States, Italy and Spain. PBMCs, B-cell-depleted T cells, or T cells were the source of the cDNA or gDNA that made up the material.

Original handling: Estimation of nucleated cell counts was performed using reference gene primer amplification. TCRdb's copy holds only in-frame clones and misses some; the assay was immunoSEQ multiplex PCR. D and trimming were read from the DNA, whereas the V and J calls and clone size are those reported in that table. The sample includes more than 90,000 clones, 82% of them seen just once. This chain uses TRBV3-1 (or the pseudogene TRBV3-2) with TRBJ1-6; maybe TRBD1 (5 bases). The sequencing input was peripheral blood. The TCR originated in an elderly man with acute or convalescent COVID-19. CDR3 in DNA: TGTGCCAGCAGCCAAGACAGGGCCTCACCCCTCCACTTT. It encodes CASSQDRASPLHF.